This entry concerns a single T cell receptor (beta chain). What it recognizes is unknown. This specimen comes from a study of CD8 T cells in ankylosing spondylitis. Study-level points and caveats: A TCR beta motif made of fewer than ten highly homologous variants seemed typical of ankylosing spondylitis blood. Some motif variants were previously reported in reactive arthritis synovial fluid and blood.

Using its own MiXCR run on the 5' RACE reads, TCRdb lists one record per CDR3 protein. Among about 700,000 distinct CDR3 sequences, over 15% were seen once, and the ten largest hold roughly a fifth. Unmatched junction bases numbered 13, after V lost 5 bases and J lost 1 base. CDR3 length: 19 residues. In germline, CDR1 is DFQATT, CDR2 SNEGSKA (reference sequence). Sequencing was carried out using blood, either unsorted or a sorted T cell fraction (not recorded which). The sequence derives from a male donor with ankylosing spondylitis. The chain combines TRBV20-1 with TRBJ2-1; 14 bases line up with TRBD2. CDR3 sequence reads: CSAPRPGTSGGLSYNEQFF. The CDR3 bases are TGCAGTGCTCCACGTCCCGGGACTAGCGGGGGTTTATCCTACAATGAGCAGTTCTTC.